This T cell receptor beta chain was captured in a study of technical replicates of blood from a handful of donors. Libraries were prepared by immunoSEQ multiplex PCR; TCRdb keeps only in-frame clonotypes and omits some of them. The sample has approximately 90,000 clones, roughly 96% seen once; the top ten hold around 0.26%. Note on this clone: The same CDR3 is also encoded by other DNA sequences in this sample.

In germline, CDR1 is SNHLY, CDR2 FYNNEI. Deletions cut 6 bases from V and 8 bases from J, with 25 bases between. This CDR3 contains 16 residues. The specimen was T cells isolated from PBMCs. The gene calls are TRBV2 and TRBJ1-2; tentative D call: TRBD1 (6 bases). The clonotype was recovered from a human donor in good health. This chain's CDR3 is CASSGPEQGSESGYTF. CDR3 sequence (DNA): TGTGCCAGCAGCGGACCCGAACAGGGTTCCGAATCGGGCTACACCTTC.